This is a list of T cell receptor beta chains from one sample in a study of blood T cells in healthy people across ages. From the 5' RACE reads, TCRdb called clonotypes with MiXCR, one entry per CDR3 protein. The table has 450,000 to 700,000 distinct CDR3 sequences, about 25% seen once. Sequencing was done on a sample of blood. The receptors shown here come from a woman aged 70-85 years in good health. Both conserved end residues are part of each CDR3. D genes are given only for firm matches. Size is omitted from some rows. Given values are once, few, many or a class for expanded clones.

v_gene: TRBV9; abundance: NA; d_gene: NA; j_gene: TRBJ2-5; CDR3aa: CASSVISGVGETQYF; CDR3nt: TGTGCCAGCAGCGTCATTAGTGGGGTAGGGGAGACCCAGTACTTC
v_gene: TRBV9; abundance: few; d_gene: TRBD2; j_gene: TRBJ2-7; CDR3aa: CASSVGTSGLYEQYF; CDR3nt: TGTGCCAGCAGCGTCGGGACTAGCGGGCTCTACGAGCAGTACTTC
v_gene: TRBV5-1; abundance: few; d_gene: TRBD2; j_gene: TRBJ2-5; CDR3aa: CASSLGNLAGIQETQYF; CDR3nt: TGCGCCAGCAGCTTGGGGAACCTAGCGGGGATCCAAGAGACCCAGTACTTC
v_gene: TRBV6-5; abundance: NA; d_gene: TRBD1; j_gene: TRBJ1-3; CDR3aa: CASSVGTVSGNTIYF; CDR3nt: TGTGCCAGCTCCGTAGGGACAGTCTCTGGAAACACCATATATTTT
v_gene: TRBV12-3/TRBV12-4; abundance: few; d_gene: NA; j_gene: TRBJ2-7; CDR3aa: CASSLEGDSYEQYF; CDR3nt: TGTGCCAGCAGTTTAGAGGGGGACTCCTACGAGCAGTACTTC
v_gene: TRBV20-1; abundance: few; d_gene: NA; j_gene: TRBJ1-3; CDR3aa: CSARDDRRSGNTIYF; CDR3nt: TGCAGTGCTAGGGATGACAGGCGTTCTGGAAACACCATATATTTT
v_gene: TRBV5-1; abundance: NA; d_gene: TRBD1; j_gene: TRBJ2-5; CDR3aa: CASSRTGSRETQCF; CDR3nt: TGCGCCAGCAGCCGGACAGGGTCAAGAGAGACCCAGTGCTTC
v_gene: TRBV4-2; abundance: few; d_gene: NA; j_gene: TRBJ2-5; CDR3aa: CASSEYRAQGETQYF; CDR3nt: TGTGCCAGCAGCGAGTATCGGGCCCAGGGTGAGACCCAGTACTTC
v_gene: TRBV12-3/TRBV12-4; abundance: many; d_gene: NA; j_gene: TRBJ1-4; CDR3aa: CASASRGAPTNEKLFF; CDR3nt: TGTGCCAGCGCATCACGAGGGGCCCCAACTAATGAAAAACTGTTTTTT
v_gene: TRBV12-3/TRBV12-4; abundance: few; d_gene: TRBD2; j_gene: TRBJ2-5; CDR3aa: CASSLQGLGQETQYF; CDR3nt: TGTGCCAGCAGTTTACAAGGACTAGGGCAAGAGACCCAGTACTTC
v_gene: TRBV12-3/TRBV12-4; abundance: NA; d_gene: TRBD1; j_gene: TRBJ1-1; CDR3aa: CASSYRTGGGTEAFF; CDR3nt: TGTGCCAGCAGTTACCGGACAGGGGGAGGGACTGAAGCTTTCTTT
v_gene: TRBV4-3; abundance: NA; d_gene: NA; j_gene: TRBJ1-2; CDR3aa: CASSQDRPSYGYTF; CDR3nt: TGCGCCAGCAGCCAAGATAGGCCATCCTATGGCTACACCTTC
v_gene: TRBV5-1; abundance: once; d_gene: NA; j_gene: TRBJ2-3; CDR3aa: CASSLTGATDAQYF; CDR3nt: TGCGCCAGCAGCTTGACTGGGGCCACAGATGCGCAGTATTTT
v_gene: TRBV2; abundance: NA; d_gene: NA; j_gene: TRBJ1-6; CDR3aa: CASSARGTDNSPLHF; CDR3nt: TGTGCCAGCAGTGCTAGGGGGACGGATAATTCACCCCTCCACTTT
v_gene: TRBV20-1; abundance: NA; d_gene: NA; j_gene: TRBJ1-2; CDR3aa: CSAKTAGTPTDGYTF; CDR3nt: TGCAGTGCTAAGACAGCCGGGACCCCAACGGATGGCTACACCTTC
v_gene: TRBV15; abundance: few; d_gene: NA; j_gene: TRBJ2-7; CDR3aa: CATSTGAYEQYF; CDR3nt: TGTGCCACCAGCACAGGGGCTTACGAGCAGTACTTC
v_gene: TRBV28; abundance: few; d_gene: NA; j_gene: TRBJ2-5; CDR3aa: CASSHGGTEETQYF; CDR3nt: TGTGCCAGCAGCCATGGAGGGACAGAAGAGACCCAGTACTTC